This TCR beta chain was sequenced in a study of shared clonotypes between healthy human individuals. Overall study context: A couple of women and a few men aged 18 to 49 made up the donors. General observations from the study: The represented genetic and exposure-history diversity was limited by the small number of donors.

About this clone: Its specificity is not known.

Profiling relied on immunoSEQ multiplex PCR, and the TCRdb table lists in-frame clones only, not all of them. The sample lists 90,000 to 130,000 clones, 55% to 70% occurring once. Germline loops: CDR1 ENHRY, CDR2 SYGVKD. The ends were cut back, 3 bases at V and 5 bases at J, with 23 bases in the middle. The CDR3 totals 17 residues. The rearrangement uses TRBV10-3 and TRBJ2-7; a possible D gene is TRBD2 (5 bases). Sequencing was done on a sample of memory CD8+ T cells sorted from blood. The subset was: CD45RO+ cells pooled with CCR7-negative TemRA cells. The receptor was isolated from a woman younger than 45 in good health. CDR3 sequence reads: CAISDPRAPRRFNEQYF. DNA of the CDR3: TGTGCCATCAGTGATCCGAGGGCGCCTAGGCGGTTCAACGAGCAGTACTTC.